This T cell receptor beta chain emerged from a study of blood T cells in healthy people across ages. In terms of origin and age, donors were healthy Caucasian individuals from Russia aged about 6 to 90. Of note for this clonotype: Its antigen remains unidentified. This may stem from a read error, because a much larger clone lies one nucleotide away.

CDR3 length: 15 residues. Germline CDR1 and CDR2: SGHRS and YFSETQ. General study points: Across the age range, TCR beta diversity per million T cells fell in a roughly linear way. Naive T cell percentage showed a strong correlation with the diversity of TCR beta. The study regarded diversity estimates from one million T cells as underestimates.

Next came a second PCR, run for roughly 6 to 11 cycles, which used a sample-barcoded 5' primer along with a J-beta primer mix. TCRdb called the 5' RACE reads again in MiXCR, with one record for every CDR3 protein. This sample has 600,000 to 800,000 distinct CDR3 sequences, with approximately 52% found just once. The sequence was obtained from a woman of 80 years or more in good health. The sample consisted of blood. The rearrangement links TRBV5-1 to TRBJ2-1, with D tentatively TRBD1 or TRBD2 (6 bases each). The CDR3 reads CASSVGGTPYNEQLF. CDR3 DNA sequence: TGCGCCAGCAGCGTAGGAGGGACACCTTACAATGAGCAGTTGTTC.